The clone carrying this T cell receptor beta chain was observed a single time. Authors' methods: Counts of nucleated cells, estimated from reference gene primer amplification, were obtained. Assay: immunoSEQ multiplex PCR; the TCRdb copy retains only in-frame clones and omits some. That table gives V, J and clone size, and the DNA gave D and trimming. The data contain some 91,000 clones, more than 75% of them singletons. The entry originates in a study of blood T cell repertoires in COVID-19. Whole-study context: Acute and convalescent COVID-19 specimens originated in the United States, Italy and Spain. T cells, B-cell-depleted T cells, or PBMCs provided the cDNA or gDNA that served as material.

Looked up from germline, CDR1 is SGHRS and CDR2 is YFSETQ. This CDR3 is built from 15 residues. The V and J ends lost 0 bases and 1 base, in that order; junction bases with no gene match: 2. The source material was peripheral blood. The receptor comes from a man between 65 and 85 years old with acute or convalescent COVID-19. The chain links TRBV5-1 to TRBJ2-7; 9 nucleotides agree with TRBD1. The CDR3 is CASSLVTGGSYEQYF. Here the CDR3 DNA reads TGCGCCAGCAGCTTGGTGACAGGGGGGTCCTACGAGCAGTACTTC.